This entry is about one TCR beta chain. The protocol was immunoSEQ multiplex PCR, while the TCRdb copy is restricted to in-frame clones and leaves out a portion. The repertoire holds over 110,000 clones, more than 65% seen once, with 10% to 15% in the top ten. The sample is drawn from a study of blood T cell repertoires in COVID-19. The sequence was collected from a man older than 75 with acute or convalescent COVID-19. What was sequenced was peripheral blood.

Here the CDR3 DNA reads TGTGCCAGCAGCTTACTACAGGGGGCCTACCAAGAGACCCAGTACTTC. It is translated as CASSLLQGAYQETQYF. The chain is built from TRBV5-8 and TRBJ2-5; 9 bases align to TRBD1. Germline V CDR1 and CDR2: SGHTS, YDEGEE. The CDR3 runs to 16 residues. V shed 2 bases and J 0 bases; nucleotides not matched to a gene: 5. The entire variable domain, with the rest obtained from reference TRBV5-8 and TRBJ2-5, is as follows: EAGVTQSPTHLIKTRGQQATLRCSPISGHTSVYWYQQALGLGLQFLLWYDEGEERNRGNFPPRFSGRQFPNYSSELNVNALELEDSALYLCASSLLQGAYQETQYFGPGTRLLVL.